These T cell receptor beta chains were read from a single sample in a study of T-cell reconstitution after alpha-beta-depleted transplantation in children. TCRdb itself ran the PCR reads through MiXCR, one entry per CDR3 protein. The sample lists hundreds of thousands of distinct CDR3 sequences, roughly 13% occurring once. The sample consisted of PBMCs, mostly from graft donor cells, taken 360 days after TCRalphabeta/CD19-depleted stem cell transplant. The receptors come from a male patient younger than 18 who had a stem cell transplant for acute myeloid leukemia, so the T cells may come from the graft donor. The CDR3 runs from the conserved cysteine through the conserved F or W. A D gene is named only where the DNA matches it firmly. A clone size is listed for some rows: how often the clone was seen (once, few, many), or a class if it is expanded.

V,size,J,D,CDR3,DNA
TRBV7-8,many,TRBJ2-1,TRBD1,CASSLDGDRVTGEQFF,TGTGCCAGCAGCTTAGACGGGGACAGGGTAACCGGTGAGCAGTTCTTC
TRBV6-5,many,TRBJ2-3,.,CASSLLVAASSTDTQYF,TGTGCCAGCAGTTTACTCGTAGCGGCCTCGAGCACAGATACGCAGTATTTT
TRBV7-3,.,TRBJ2-7,TRBD1,CASIIQGAYEQYF,TGTGCCAGCATCATACAGGGGGCCTACGAGCAGTACTTC
TRBV5-6,many,TRBJ2-3,TRBD1,CASSLAQGVRTDTQYF,TGTGCCAGCAGCTTGGCGCAGGGGGTCCGGACAGATACGCAGTATTTT
TRBV20-1,.,TRBJ2-3,.,CSAIERVRTDTQYF,TGCAGTGCTATTGAGCGGGTTCGCACAGATACGCAGTATTTT
TRBV28,few,TRBJ2-1,TRBD2,CASRTGTSGTLWGNEQFF,TGTGCCAGCAGAACCGGGACTAGCGGGACCCTATGGGGGAATGAGCAGTTCTTC
TRBV25-1,few,TRBJ1-1,TRBD1,CASSGGTGGMKRNTEAFF,TGTGCCAGCAGTGGGGGGACAGGGGGAATGAAAAGGAACACTGAAGCTTTCTTT
TRBV20-1,many,TRBJ2-1,.,CSASPGTLGVDEQFF,TGCAGTGCTAGCCCCGGGACACTGGGAGTCGATGAGCAGTTCTTC
TRBV21-1,.,TRBJ1-1,.,CASSKARSLMEETEAFF,TGTGCCAGCAGCAAAGCCAGAAGCTTAATGGAGGAAACTGAAGCTTTCTTT
TRBV15,.,TRBJ2-3,.,CATSRDRGTDTQYF,TGTGCCACCAGCAGAGACAGGGGAACAGATACGCAGTATTTT
TRBV7-2,few,TRBJ1-3,.,CASSTGSGAGNTIYF,TGTGCCAGCAGCACTGGTTCGGGGGCTGGAAACACCATATATTTT
TRBV4-3,few,TRBJ2-5,.,CASSRRGLGQETQYF,TGCGCCAGCAGCCGCAGAGGATTGGGGCAAGAGACCCAGTACTTC
TRBV9,.,TRBJ2-5,TRBD2,CASSVEDPGPMGGQETQYF,TGTGCCAGCAGCGTAGAGGATCCGGGTCCGATGGGAGGGCAAGAGACCCAGTACTTC
TRBV27,.,TRBJ2-3,.,CASTSWGGAGPGPDTQYF,TGTGCCAGCACCAGTTGGGGTGGGGCGGGACCCGGGCCAGATACGCAGTATTTT
TRBV25-1,.,TRBJ2-7,TRBD2,CASSEGLAGGTYEQYF,TGTGCCAGCAGTGAAGGGCTAGCGGGGGGGACCTACGAGCAGTACTTC
TRBV5-6,.,TRBJ2-7,.,CASSSLQGSHEQYF,TGTGCCAGCAGCTCATTACAGGGATCCCACGAGCAGTACTTC
TRBV2,many,TRBJ2-1,.,CASIVLRSNEQFF,TGTGCCAGCATAGTCCTCAGAAGCAATGAGCAGTTCTTC
TRBV10-3,many,TRBJ2-5,.,CAISELELASSETQYF,TGTGCCATCAGTGAGTTGGAATTAGCCAGCTCAGAGACCCAGTACTTC
TRBV6-2/TRBV6-3,.,TRBJ2-2,.,CASSYSRSTGELFF,TGTGCCAGCAGTTACTCGAGGAGTACCGGGGAGCTGTTTTTT
TRBV11-1,many,TRBJ2-6,.,CASSLVGAQPSGANVLTF,TGTGCCAGCAGCTTGGTGGGGGCCCAACCTTCCGGGGCCAACGTCCTGACTTTC
TRBV21-1,many,TRBJ1-1,.,CASSARGGAMNTEAFF,TGTGCCAGCAGCGCCCGAGGGGGGGCCATGAACACTGAAGCTTTCTTT
TRBV7-2,.,TRBJ2-2,TRBD2,CASSFATSGRVNTGELFF,TGTGCCAGCAGCTTCGCGACTAGCGGGAGGGTAAACACCGGGGAGCTGTTTTTT
TRBV20-1,.,TRBJ2-5,.,CSARRPPWETQYF,TGCAGTGCTAGACGCCCCCCCTGGGAGACCCAGTACTTC
TRBV9,many,TRBJ2-7,.,CASSVHPRYEQYF,TGTGCCAGCAGCGTACACCCTCGCTACGAGCAGTACTTC
TRBV18,.,TRBJ2-4,TRBD2,CASSPETSGIKNIQYF,TGTGCCAGCTCACCCGAGACTAGCGGGATCAAAAACATTCAGTACTTC
TRBV28,few,TRBJ2-1,.,CASSQDNNEQFF,TGTGCCAGCAGTCAGGACAACAATGAGCAGTTCTTC
TRBV20-1,.,TRBJ2-1,.,CSARDPASSYNEQFF,TGCAGTGCTAGAGATCCGGCGAGCTCCTACAATGAGCAGTTCTTC
TRBV28,many,TRBJ1-5,TRBD1,CASSPYRDRASNQPQHF,TGTGCCAGCAGTCCCTACCGGGACAGGGCTAGCAATCAGCCCCAGCATTTT
TRBV20-1,.,TRBJ2-7,.,CSARDQRRYEQYF,TGCAGTGCTAGAGATCAACGCAGGTACGAGCAGTACTTC
TRBV5-1,.,TRBJ1-1,.,CASSLVALSGMRNTEAFF,TGCGCCAGCAGCTTGGTAGCATTGTCAGGGATGCGGAACACTGAAGCTTTCTTT
TRBV7-3,.,TRBJ2-3,.,CASSSDRGLGTDTQYF,TGTGCCAGCAGCTCCGACAGGGGACTAGGCACAGATACGCAGTATTTT
TRBV6-1,few,TRBJ1-1,.,CASSPGWVAEAFF,TGTGCCAGCAGTCCAGGGTGGGTAGCTGAAGCTTTCTTT
TRBV18,.,TRBJ1-4,.,CASSPPDEKLFF,TGTGCCAGCTCACCACCGGATGAAAAACTGTTTTTT
TRBV25-1,.,TRBJ1-6,.,CASSERWSGGTLHF,TGTGCCAGCAGTGAACGGTGGAGCGGAGGAACCCTCCACTTT
TRBV29-1,few,TRBJ2-7,TRBD1,CSVRGQGSRYEQYF,TGCAGCGTTAGGGGACAGGGATCGAGGTACGAGCAGTACTTC
TRBV29-1,few,TRBJ1-2,.,CSVTLSGAGDYGYTF,TGCAGCGTGACTTTAAGCGGGGCTGGGGACTATGGCTACACCTTC
TRBV20-1,.,TRBJ2-7,.,CSARGSPASRAYEQYF,TGCAGTGCTAGAGGGAGCCCCGCTTCGAGAGCCTACGAGCAGTACTTC
TRBV5-5,few,TRBJ2-3,.,CASSLRVLGASDTQYF,TGTGCCAGCAGCTTGCGGGTCTTGGGGGCATCAGATACGCAGTATTTT
TRBV27,few,TRBJ2-7,TRBD2,CASSWGLAGGAYEQYF,TGTGCCAGCAGTTGGGGACTAGCGGGAGGGGCCTACGAGCAGTACTTC
TRBV4-2,many,TRBJ1-1,TRBD1,CASIISWGTGGNTEAFF,TGTGCCAGCATCATAAGTTGGGGGACAGGGGGCAACACTGAAGCTTTCTTT
TRBV12-3/TRBV12-4,.,TRBJ1-3,TRBD1,CASSEDRHSGNTIYF,TGTGCCAGCAGCGAGGACAGGCACTCTGGAAACACCATATATTTT
TRBV29-1,.,TRBJ2-1,TRBD2,CSVEVTTRLAVYNEQFF,TGCAGCGTTGAAGTTACGACGAGACTAGCGGTCTACAATGAGCAGTTCTTC
TRBV20-1,many,TRBJ2-5,.,CSAILFGETQYF,TGCAGTGCTATTCTGTTCGGGGAGACCCAGTACTTC
TRBV7-6,.,TRBJ2-5,.,CASSLRGAETQYF,TGTGCCAGCAGCTTAAGAGGGGCAGAGACCCAGTACTTC
TRBV28,.,TRBJ2-1,.,CASSFGLEYNEQFF,TGTGCCAGCAGTTTCGGGCTTGAGTACAATGAGCAGTTCTTC
TRBV20-1,.,TRBJ2-2,.,CSARGYRAPTGELFF,TGCAGTGCTAGAGGTTACAGGGCCCCCACCGGGGAGCTGTTTTTT
TRBV24-1,few,TRBJ2-7,.,CATSAQGSEQYF,TGTGCCACCAGTGCACAGGGATCCGAGCAGTACTTC
TRBV19,.,TRBJ2-1,TRBD1,CASRTGGTQRNEQFF,TGTGCCAGTAGGACAGGGGGCACTCAGAGAAATGAGCAGTTCTTC
TRBV2,.,TRBJ2-7,TRBD2,CATDSPPAGEAYEQYF,TGTGCCACTGACAGTCCCCCAGCGGGAGAAGCCTACGAGCAGTACTTC
TRBV6-5,few,TRBJ1-2,.,CASSLGGVNGYTF,TGTGCCAGCAGTTTAGGAGGGGTGAATGGCTACACCTTC
TRBV27,few,TRBJ2-3,.,CASSLSSGSEYF,TGTGCCAGCAGTTTATCATCGGGGAGTGAGTATTTT
TRBV5-1,.,TRBJ2-7,TRBD1,CASSLQGASGEQYF,TGCGCCAGCAGCTTGCAGGGGGCTTCAGGCGAGCAGTACTTC
TRBV9,many,TRBJ2-4,.,CASSVVPDPPRDIQYF,TGTGCCAGCAGCGTAGTACCCGACCCTCCCAGGGACATTCAGTACTTC
TRBV5-1,.,TRBJ1-2,TRBD1,CASSWGQVGPYGYTF,TGCGCCAGCAGCTGGGGACAGGTCGGACCCTATGGCTACACCTTC
TRBV29-1,.,TRBJ2-7,.,CSAGLGASYEQYF,TGCAGCGCTGGACTGGGAGCATCCTACGAGCAGTACTTC